The clone carrying this T cell receptor beta chain has ten or more counts. Its antigen is unknown. The sample is drawn from a study of shared clonotypes between healthy human individuals. Sequencing used immunoSEQ multiplex PCR; TCRdb keeps in-frame clones, though not all of them. The sample contains some 200,000 clones, about 68% of which appear only once. Adult donors, all healthy and HIV-negative, had no recent acute infections or vaccinations. This CDR3 is 14 amino acids long. The V gene lost 3 bases and the J gene lost 7 bases, with 14 bases spanning the gap. Per the germline V gene, CDR1 is SGHRS and CDR2 is YFSETQ. Findings of the study overall: Investigators expected sequencing depth to affect clonotype sharing among donors. Richness estimates generally favored naive over memory subsets.

The sequencing input was memory CD4+ T cells sorted from blood. Subset specified: CD45RA-negative fraction. This sequence was found in a man aged 25 to 45 in good health. This rearrangement joins TRBV5-1 to TRBJ2-4; D might be TRBD2 (5 bases). The CDR3 protein is CASSSGLRGNIQYF. The CDR3 DNA reads TGCGCCAGCAGCTCTGGACTTAGAGGGAACATTCAGTACTTC.